This T cell receptor (beta chain) was obtained from a study of T cells after yellow fever vaccination. Turning to the study itself: Preparing low-cell-number fractions relied on SMART-Seq v4 Ultra Low Input. Broader study findings: It was the secondary response that reached its peak faster, day 5 versus 15, but it was weaker. Abundant clonotypes from the bulk population could have been carried over as contaminants into FACS-sorted repertoires. Reappearance after the booster was observed for most primary-vaccination clones (more than 95% CD4, about 86% CD8).

Of note for this clonotype: Its specificity is unknown.

TCRdb redid the calling of the 5' RACE reads with MiXCR, one entry per CDR3 protein. Among approximately 260,000 distinct CDR3 sequences, roughly 4.8% were seen once, and the ten largest hold about 3.5%. V lost 4 bases to trimming and J lost 7 bases; unmatched junction nucleotides: 16. The CDR3 loop spans 16 amino acids. Germline CDR1 reads SGDLS; CDR2 reads YYNGEE. The sequencing here drew on CD4+ T cells sorted from PBMCs, taken on the day of the yellow fever booster vaccination. V is TRBV9 and J is TRBJ2-5, with 7 bases that match TRBD1. The sequence was obtained from a man aged 18 to 29 who received the YFV17D yellow fever vaccine. Here the CDR3 DNA reads TGTGCCAGCAGCCCCAAGGTTGGACAGGATGTAGTGACCCAGTACTTC. Translation: CASSPKVGQDVVTQYF.